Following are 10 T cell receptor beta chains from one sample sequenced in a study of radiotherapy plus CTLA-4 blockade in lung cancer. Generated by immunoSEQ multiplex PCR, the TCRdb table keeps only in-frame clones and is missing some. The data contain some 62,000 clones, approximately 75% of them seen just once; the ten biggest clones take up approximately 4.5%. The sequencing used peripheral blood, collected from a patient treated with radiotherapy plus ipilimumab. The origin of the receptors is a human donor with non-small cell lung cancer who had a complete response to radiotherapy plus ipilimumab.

CDR3 DNA: TGTGCCAGCAGCTTGGTGGGGACAGGGGGGTATGGCTACACCTTC. Translating it yields CASSLVGTGGYGYTF. The V call is TRBV5-6, the J call TRBJ1-2, with 11 bases identical to TRBD1. The germline gives CDR1 SGHDT, CDR2 YYEEEE. With V trimmed by 0 bases and J by 5 bases, 3 bases remained unmatched. The CDR3 has 15 amino acids.

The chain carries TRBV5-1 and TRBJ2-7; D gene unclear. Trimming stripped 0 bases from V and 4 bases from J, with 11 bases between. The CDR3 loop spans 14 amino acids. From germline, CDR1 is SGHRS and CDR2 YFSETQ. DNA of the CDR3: TGCGCCAGCAGCTTGGATAGGGTGGAATACGAGCAGTACTTC. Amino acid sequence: CASSLDRVEYEQYF.

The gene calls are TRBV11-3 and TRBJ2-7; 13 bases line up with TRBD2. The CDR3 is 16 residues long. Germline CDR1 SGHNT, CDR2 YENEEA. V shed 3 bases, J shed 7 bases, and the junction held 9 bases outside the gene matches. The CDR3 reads CASSLRTSGRVREQYV. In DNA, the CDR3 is TGTGCCAGCAGCTTGCGGACTAGCGGGAGAGTGAGGGAGCAGTACGTC.

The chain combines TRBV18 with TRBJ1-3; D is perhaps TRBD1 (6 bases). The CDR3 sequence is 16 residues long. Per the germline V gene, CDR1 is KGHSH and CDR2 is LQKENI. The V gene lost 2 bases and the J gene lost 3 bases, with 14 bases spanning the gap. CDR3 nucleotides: TGTGCCAGCTCACCAAACTCAGGGGTGTTTGGAAACACCATATATTTT. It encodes CASSPNSGVFGNTIYF.

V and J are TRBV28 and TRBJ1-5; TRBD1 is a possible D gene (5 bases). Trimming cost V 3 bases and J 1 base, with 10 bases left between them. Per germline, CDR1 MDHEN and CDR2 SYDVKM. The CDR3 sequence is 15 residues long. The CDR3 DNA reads TGTGCCAGCAGTTTTGCCCGGGACAGCAATCAGCCCCAGCATTTT. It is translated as CASSFARDSNQPQHF.

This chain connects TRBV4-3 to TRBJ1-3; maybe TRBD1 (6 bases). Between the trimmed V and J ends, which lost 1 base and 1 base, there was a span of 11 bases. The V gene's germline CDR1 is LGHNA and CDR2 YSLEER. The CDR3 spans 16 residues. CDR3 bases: TGCGCCAGCAGCCAAGTGTCCAGGGGATCTGGAAACACCATATATTTT. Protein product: CASSQVSRGSGNTIYF.

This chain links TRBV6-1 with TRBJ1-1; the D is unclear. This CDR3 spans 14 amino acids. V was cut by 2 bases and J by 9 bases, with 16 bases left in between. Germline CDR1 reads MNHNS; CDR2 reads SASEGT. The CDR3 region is CASSELYSGHKAFF. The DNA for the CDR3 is TGTGCCAGCAGTGAATTGTATTCCGGCCATAAAGCTTTCTTT.

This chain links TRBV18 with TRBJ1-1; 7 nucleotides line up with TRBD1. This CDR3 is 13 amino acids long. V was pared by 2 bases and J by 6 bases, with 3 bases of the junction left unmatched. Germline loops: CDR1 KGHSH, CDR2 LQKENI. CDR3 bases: TGTGCCAGCTCACCAGGAACAGGGGCTGAAGCTTTCTTT. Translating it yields CASSPGTGAEAFF.

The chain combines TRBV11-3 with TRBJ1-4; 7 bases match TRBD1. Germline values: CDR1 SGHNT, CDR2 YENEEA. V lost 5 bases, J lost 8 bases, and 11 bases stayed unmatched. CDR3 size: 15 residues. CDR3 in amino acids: CASSRTGGLIEKLFF. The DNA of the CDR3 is TGTGCCAGCAGCCGGACAGGAGGCCTTATCGAAAAACTGTTTTTT. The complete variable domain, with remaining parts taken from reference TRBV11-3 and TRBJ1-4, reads EAGVVQSPRYKIIEKKQPVAFWCNPISGHNTLYWYLQNLGQGPELLIRYENEEAVDDSQLPKDRFSAERLKGVDSTLKIQPAELGDSAVYLCASSRTGGLIEKLFFGSGTQLSVL.

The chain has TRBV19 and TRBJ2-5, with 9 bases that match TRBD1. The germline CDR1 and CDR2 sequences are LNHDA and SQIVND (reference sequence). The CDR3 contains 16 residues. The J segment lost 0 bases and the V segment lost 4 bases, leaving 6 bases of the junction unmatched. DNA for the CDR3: TGTGCCAGTAGTACCGGACAGGGGACCCACCAAGAGACCCAGTACTTC. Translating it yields CASSTGQGTHQETQYF.